These T cell receptor beta chains were read from a single sample in a study of T cell clones after liver transplantation. TCRdb's table, derived via immunoSEQ multiplex PCR, lists solely in-frame clones and lacks some. The sample consists of 20,000 to 25,000 clones, 55% to 70% of them appearing once. Here the sequenced sample was CD4+ T cells from blood, taken before liver transplant. The source is a human donor who received a liver transplant. Both conserved end residues are part of each CDR3. A D gene is named only where the DNA matches it firmly. Some rows mark clone size as missing; the rest say once, few, many or name a class of expanded clone.

V,size,D,J,CDR3,DNA
TRBV7-2,NA,TRBD2,TRBJ2-3,CASSLVAGLAVTDTQYF,TGTGCCAGCAGCTTAGTAGCGGGACTAGCGGTCACAGATACGCAGTATTTT
TRBV30,NA,NA,TRBJ1-1,CAWSLGYGTEAFF,TGTGCCTGGAGTTTAGGGTATGGGACTGAAGCTTTCTTT
TRBV6-1,NA,NA,TRBJ1-2,CASRRELQANYGYTF,TGTGCCAGCAGGAGAGAGCTACAGGCGAACTATGGCTACACCTTC
TRBV10-3,NA,TRBD1,TRBJ2-1,CAISGGAGQGNNEQFF,TGTGCCATCAGTGGAGGGGCGGGACAGGGGAACAATGAGCAGTTCTTC
TRBV19,NA,TRBD1,TRBJ1-5,CASSGDRTDQPQHF,TGTGCCAGTAGTGGGGACAGGACCGATCAGCCCCAGCATTTT
TRBV5-1,NA,NA,TRBJ2-3,CATRAGQDTQYF,TGCGCCACCAGAGCAGGTCAAGATACGCAGTATTTT
TRBV5-1,NA,NA,TRBJ2-5,CASPRLTQYF,TGCGCCAGCCCTCGTTTGACCCAGTACTTC
TRBV29-1,NA,TRBD2,TRBJ2-2,CSVEKTSGGGELFF,TGCAGCGTTGAAAAGACTAGCGGAGGGGGGGAGCTGTTTTTT
TRBV7-7,NA,NA,TRBJ1-3,CASSLDGGSGNTIYF,TGTGCTAGCAGCTTAGACGGCGGGTCTGGAAACACCATATATTTT
TRBV19,NA,NA,TRBJ1-5,CATVPGGYSNQPQHF,TGTGCCACGGTTCCTGGGGGCTATAGCAATCAGCCCCAGCATTTT
TRBV7-2,NA,NA,TRBJ1-1,CASSLLNRGMNTEAFF,TGTGCCAGCAGCTTGCTAAACCGGGGGATGAACACTGAAGCTTTCTTT
TRBV19,NA,NA,TRBJ1-1,CASSIDSKGTEAFF,TGTGCCAGTAGTATAGATTCGAAAGGCACTGAAGCTTTCTTT
TRBV5-4,NA,NA,TRBJ2-1,CASSSRNLDNEQFF,TGTGCCAGCAGCTCTCGAAACCTTGACAATGAGCAGTTCTTC
TRBV5-1,NA,TRBD2,TRBJ2-3,CASSLAGGGWGTDTQYF,TGCGCCAGCAGCTTGGCCGGCGGGGGTTGGGGCACAGATACGCAGTATTTT
TRBV7-2,NA,NA,TRBJ2-1,CASSLEYKYNEQFF,TGTGCCAGCAGCTTAGAATACAAATACAATGAGCAGTTCTTC
TRBV7-9,NA,TRBD1,TRBJ1-5,CASSFQGGNQPQHF,TGTGCCAGCAGCTTCCAGGGGGGAAATCAGCCCCAGCATTTT
TRBV28,once,NA,TRBJ2-3,CASSSWGHYSDTQYF,TGTGCCAGCAGTTCCTGGGGTCATTATTCAGATACGCAGTATTTT
TRBV25-1,once,NA,TRBJ1-1,CASSESGGSQGAFF,TGTGCCAGCAGTGAATCCGGCGGGTCCCAGGGAGCTTTCTTT
TRBV19,NA,TRBD1,TRBJ2-1,CASTLTGGSYNEQFF,TGTGCCAGTACCCTGACAGGGGGCTCCTACAATGAGCAGTTCTTC
TRBV10-1,NA,NA,TRBJ2-1,CASSEYSWEQFF,TGCGCCAGCAGTGAATATTCCTGGGAGCAGTTCTTC
TRBV5-1,NA,NA,TRBJ2-5,CASSLTSQGTGETQYF,TGCGCCAGCAGCTTGACGTCCCAGGGAACGGGGGAGACCCAGTACTTC
TRBV11-2,NA,NA,TRBJ2-2,CASSLYGGELFF,TGTGCCAGCAGCTTATATGGCGGGGAGCTGTTTTTT
TRBV6-4,NA,TRBD1,TRBJ2-2,CASSDLGQGKLFF,TGTGCCAGCAGTGACCTGGGACAGGGGAAACTGTTTTTT
TRBV19,NA,NA,TRBJ1-1,CASSVSPGTAMTEAFF,TGTGCCAGTAGTGTGTCCCCCGGGACGGCGATGACTGAAGCTTTCTTT
TRBV7-2,few,TRBD1,TRBJ2-3,CASSLTAGGESDTQYF,TGTGCCAGCAGCTTAACGGCAGGGGGAGAATCAGATACGCAGTATTTT
TRBV5-1,medium-sized,TRBD2,TRBJ2-1,CASSQQVGSGNEQFF,TGCGCCAGCAGCCAACAAGTGGGTAGCGGGAATGAGCAGTTCTTC
TRBV7-2,NA,TRBD1,TRBJ1-6,CASSPTSTGRNSPLHF,TGTGCCAGCAGCCCTACCTCGACAGGGAGGAATTCACCCCTCCACTTT
TRBV4-2,NA,TRBD1,TRBJ1-3,CASSQAQGAYTIYF,TGTGCCAGCAGCCAAGCGCAGGGGGCATACACCATATATTTT
TRBV19,NA,NA,TRBJ2-1,CASSHYNEQFF,TGTGCCAGTAGTCACTACAATGAGCAGTTCTTC
TRBV6-5,NA,NA,TRBJ2-3,CASRGRGYTDTQYF,TGTGCCAGCAGGGGACGGGGATACACAGATACGCAGTATTTT
TRBV14,medium-sized,NA,TRBJ2-3,CASSQDAAGTSTDTQYF,TGTGCCAGCAGCCAAGACGCCGCAGGCACTAGCACAGATACGCAGTATTTT
TRBV6-5,NA,TRBD1,TRBJ1-2,CASRRGTGDGYTF,TGTGCCAGCAGGCGAGGAACAGGGGATGGCTACACCTTC
TRBV30,once,TRBD1,TRBJ2-2,CAWKPGQRVYTGELFF,TGTGCCTGGAAGCCGGGACAGAGAGTTTACACCGGGGAGCTGTTTTTT
TRBV18,NA,NA,TRBJ1-4,CASSLLLRTASNEKLFF,TGTGCCAGCTCACTGCTTTTACGGACAGCCTCTAATGAAAAACTGTTTTTT
TRBV6-5,few,TRBD1,TRBJ1-5,CASRGQNNQPQHF,TGTGCCAGCAGGGGACAGAACAATCAGCCCCAGCATTTT
TRBV28,NA,TRBD1,TRBJ1-4,CASSLGGTAANEKLFF,TGTGCCAGCAGTTTAGGTGGGACAGCCGCAAATGAAAAACTGTTTTTT
TRBV18,few,NA,TRBJ1-5,CASSPEQGGQPQHF,TGTGCCAGCTCACCAGAACAGGGAGGGCAGCCCCAGCATTTT
TRBV6-1,NA,NA,TRBJ1-2,CASSETHQGPLGYTF,TGTGCCAGCAGTGAAACCCACCAAGGACCTCTCGGCTACACCTTC
TRBV4-3,NA,TRBD2,TRBJ2-2,CASSSHGGRDTGELFF,TGCGCCAGCAGCTCGCATGGCGGGAGAGACACCGGGGAGCTGTTTTTT
TRBV30,NA,TRBD1,TRBJ2-7,CAWDTGGYEQYF,TGTGCCTGGGACACAGGGGGCTACGAGCAGTACTTC
TRBV2,NA,NA,TRBJ2-7,CASSTGNYEQYF,TGTGCCAGCAGTACAGGGAACTACGAGCAGTACTTC
TRBV7-2,few,NA,TRBJ1-3,CASSLARGSGTIYF,TGTGCCAGCAGCTTAGCGAGAGGGAGCGGCACCATATATTTT
TRBV7-9,NA,NA,TRBJ1-2,CASSLVEVQGRGYGYTF,TGTGCCAGCAGCCTAGTGGAAGTCCAGGGGCGGGGCTATGGCTACACCTTC
TRBV11-3,NA,NA,TRBJ1-1,CASSLGSSGTEAFF,TGTGCCAGCAGCTTAGGGTCTTCGGGCACTGAAGCTTTCTTT
TRBV5-6,NA,TRBD1,TRBJ2-1,CASSRGDRDEDEQFF,TGTGCCAGCAGCCGAGGGGACAGGGATGAAGATGAGCAGTTCTTC
TRBV11-3,NA,NA,TRBJ1-1,CASSWGGTWTEAFF,TGTGCCAGCAGCTGGGGAGGTACGTGGACTGAAGCTTTCTTT
TRBV7-2,NA,TRBD2,TRBJ2-5,CASSHSAGGVETQYF,TGTGCCAGCAGCCATTCAGCGGGGGGCGTAGAGACCCAGTACTTC
TRBV15,NA,NA,TRBJ1-1,CATSRDWQNTEAFF,TGTGCCACCAGCAGAGATTGGCAGAACACTGAAGCTTTCTTT
TRBV10-3,NA,TRBD1,TRBJ1-1,CAISRTGSSTEAFF,TGTGCCATCAGTCGGACAGGGTCGTCGACTGAAGCTTTCTTT
TRBV25-1,NA,NA,TRBJ2-5,CASSDVDGFYQETQYF,TGTGCCAGCAGTGACGTGGACGGATTTTACCAAGAGACCCAGTACTTC
TRBV19,NA,NA,TRBJ1-1,CASSTNREHTEAFF,TGTGCCAGTAGTACTAACAGGGAGCACACTGAAGCTTTCTTT
TRBV6-6,few,TRBD2,TRBJ2-2,CASNSGSVPGELFF,TGTGCCAGCAATAGCGGGAGTGTGCCCGGGGAGCTGTTTTTT
TRBV5-1,NA,TRBD2,TRBJ2-5,CASSPVAGGETQYF,TGCGCCAGCAGCCCGGTAGCGGGAGGGGAGACCCAGTACTTC
TRBV11-2,few,TRBD1,TRBJ2-2,CASSRQGSGVGELFF,TGTGCCAGCAGCCGACAGGGGTCCGGGGTCGGGGAGCTGTTTTTT
TRBV27,NA,NA,TRBJ1-2,CASSLRDGRGYTF,TGTGCCAGCAGTCTCCGGGACGGACGAGGGTACACCTTC